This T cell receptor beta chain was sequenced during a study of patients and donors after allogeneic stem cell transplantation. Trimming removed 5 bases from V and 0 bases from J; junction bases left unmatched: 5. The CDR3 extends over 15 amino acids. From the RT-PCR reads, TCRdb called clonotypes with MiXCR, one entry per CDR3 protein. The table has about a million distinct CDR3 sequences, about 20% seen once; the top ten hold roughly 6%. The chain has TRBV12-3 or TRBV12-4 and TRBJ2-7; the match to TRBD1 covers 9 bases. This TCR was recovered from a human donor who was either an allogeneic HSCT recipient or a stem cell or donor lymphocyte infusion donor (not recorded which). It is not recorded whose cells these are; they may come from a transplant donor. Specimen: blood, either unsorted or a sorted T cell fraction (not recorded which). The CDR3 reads CASSPGTGNSYEQYF. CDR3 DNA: TGTGCCAGCAGTCCCGGGACAGGGAACTCCTACGAGCAGTACTTC.